The clone carrying this TCR beta chain was counted a single time. Its antigen remains unidentified. This sample is part of a study of shared clonotypes between healthy human individuals. Genomic DNA from each subset was divided evenly over several immunoSEQ plates. Only in-frame clones appear in the TCRdb table, and some are missing; sequencing was by immunoSEQ multiplex PCR. The sample lists some 1.5 million clones, approximately 98% occurring once. Notes on the study in general: Some clonotypes were shared by all four sorted-subset donors, while others were not shared. The non-shared ones had lower generation probabilities than the shared ones. Generally, estimated richness proved larger in naive subsets than it did in memory subsets. A handful of donors shared approximately 5% of their naive CD4 clonotypes.

CDR3 length: 15 amino acids. Germline CDR1 SGHRS, CDR2 YFSETQ. V was clipped by 0 bases and J by 6 bases; unmatched bases: 6. The specimen sequenced was naive CD4+ T cells sorted from blood. The subset was: CD45RA+ positively selected. The origin of this receptor is a man aged 25 to 40 in good health. The genes are TRBV5-1 and TRBJ2-1; 7 nucleotides agree with TRBD2. The CDR3 reads CASSLGLAEINEQFF. CDR3 nucleotides: TGCGCCAGCAGCTTGGGGCTAGCGGAGATCAATGAGCAGTTCTTC.